This is a list of T cell receptor beta chains from one sample in a study of blood T cell repertoires in COVID-19. TCRdb keeps only in-frame clones here, not all; method: immunoSEQ multiplex PCR. The data contain 43,000 or so clones, 80% to 90% of them singletons. The source material was peripheral blood. These receptors all stem from a man between 60 and 70 years old with active COVID-19. The CDR3 runs from the conserved cysteine through the conserved F or W. D genes are given only for firm matches. Size tells how often a clone was seen (once, few, many) or the class of an expanded clone, and some rows leave it out.

abundance | j_gene | d_gene | v_gene | CDR3nt | CDR3aa
- | TRBJ1-5 | - | TRBV7-2 | TGTGCCAGCAGCTTAAGCGGGATTAGCAATCAGCCCCAGCATTTT | CASSLSGISNQPQHF
- | TRBJ2-5 | - | TRBV4-1 | TGCGCCAGCAGCCAAGAGAGTAGAGGGGAGACCCAGTACTTC | CASSQESRGETQYF
- | TRBJ2-2 | TRBD1 | TRBV4-2 | TGTGCCAGCAGCCGCCGTCAGGGGGACACCGGGGAGCTGTTTTTT | CASSRRQGDTGELFF
- | TRBJ2-5 | TRBD1 | TRBV14 | TGTGCCAGCAGCGTCACAGGGGGCTGGGAGACCCAGTACTTC | CASSVTGGWETQYF
- | TRBJ2-2 | TRBD2 | TRBV4-3 | TGCGCCAGCAGTAGAGGACTAGCGGGGGATAACACCGGGGAGCTGTTTTTT | CASSRGLAGDNTGELFF
- | TRBJ1-1 | - | TRBV5-1 | TGCGCCAGCAGCATTCCGGGGGGCCCTGAAGCTTTCTTT | CASSIPGGPEAFF
- | TRBJ1-3 | - | TRBV6-5 | TGTGCCAGCAGGGCCGGCGGTGGAAACACCATATATTTT | CASRAGGGNTIYF
- | TRBJ1-4 | - | TRBV6-5 | TGTGCCAGCCGTTTCTCGACTGGGGCAGGGCATGAAAAACTGTTTTTT | CASRFSTGAGHEKLFF
- | TRBJ2-2 | TRBD1 | TRBV5-4 | TGTGCCAGCAGCGTGGAGTCAGGGGGAACCGGGGAGCTGTTTTTT | CASSVESGGTGELFF
- | TRBJ2-7 | TRBD2 | TRBV6-6 | TGTGCCAGCAGTTACTCGGCTAGCGGGACCCACGAGCAGTACTTC | CASSYSASGTHEQYF
once | TRBJ2-2 | - | TRBV24-1 | TGTGCCACCAGTGAGACTATAGTCACCGGGGAGCTGTTTTTT | CATSETIVTGELFF
once | TRBJ2-3 | TRBD1 | TRBV29-1 | TGCAGAGCTTCTAGGGGGCTCACAGATACGCAGTATTTT | CRASRGLTDTQYF
- | TRBJ1-6 | TRBD1 | TRBV5-1 | TGCGCCAGCAGCCCGCGGGACAGTCGTAATTCACCCCTCCACTTT | CASSPRDSRNSPLHF
- | TRBJ2-7 | - | TRBV2 | TGTGCCAGCAGCCCTGGGAGTTACGAGCAGTACTTC | CASSPGSYEQYF
- | TRBJ2-1 | - | TRBV5-1 | TGCGCCAGCAGCTTAAGGAGGGACTCCTACAATGAGCAGTTCTTC | CASSLRRDSYNEQFF
- | TRBJ2-7 | - | TRBV28 | TGTGCCAGCAGTTTCCCCCCAGGGTTCGAGCAGTACTTC | CASSFPPGFEQYF
- | TRBJ2-3 | TRBD2 | TRBV29-1 | TGCAGCGTTGAAGATGGGGGGGCAGATACGCAGTATTTT | CSVEDGGADTQYF
once | TRBJ2-7 | - | TRBV2 | TGTGCCAGCGGGGGGACCGCTAAGGAAAGCTACGAGCAGTACTTC | CASGGTAKESYEQYF
- | TRBJ1-2 | - | TRBV6-1 | TGTGCCAGCAGTGAGATGGCAAACTATGGCTACACCTTC | CASSEMANYGYTF
- | TRBJ2-3 | - | TRBV18 | TGTGCCAGCTCACCACCGCCCAGGGGCACAGATACGCAGTATTTT | CASSPPPRGTDTQYF
once | TRBJ1-6 | - | TRBV18 | TGTGCCAGCTCACCGAACAGTAATTCACCCCTCCACTTT | CASSPNSNSPLHF
- | TRBJ1-4 | - | TRBV4-1 | TGCGCCAGCAGCCAAGGGACAGTCGAGAGTAATGAAAAACTGTTTTTT | CASSQGTVESNEKLFF
- | TRBJ2-7 | - | TRBV3-1/TRBV3-2 | TGTGCCAGCAGCCTAAGACTTGAAACCTCCTACGAGCAGTACTTC | CASSLRLETSYEQYF
- | TRBJ2-2 | - | TRBV19 | TGTGCCAGTAGTCCTAACCCCACCGGGGAGCTGTTTTTT | CASSPNPTGELFF
- | TRBJ2-2 | TRBD2 | TRBV5-1 | TGCGCCACCGGGACTAGCGGGGGTGGCACCGGGGAGCTGTTTTTT | CATGTSGGGTGELFF
once | TRBJ2-7 | - | TRBV18 | TGTGCCAGCTCACAGGACAAATACTACGAGCAGTACTTC | CASSQDKYYEQYF
- | TRBJ2-5 | - | TRBV21-1 | TGTGCCGTCAGGGACAGGGGTTTAGAGACCCAGTACTTC | CAVRDRGLETQYF
- | TRBJ1-5 | - | TRBV19 | TGTGCCAGTACCGACCGGTGGGGGGATTCTCAGCCCCAGCATTTT | CASTDRWGDSQPQHF
- | TRBJ2-3 | TRBD1 | TRBV5-1 | TGCGCCAGCAGCTTGGGGTCGGGACAGGGGGGACCAGATACGCAGTATTTT | CASSLGSGQGGPDTQYF
- | TRBJ2-3 | TRBD1 | TRBV25-1 | TGTGCCAGCAGTGACTCAGGGGGTATAACAGATACGCAGTATTTT | CASSDSGGITDTQYF
- | TRBJ2-1 | TRBD2 | TRBV19 | TGTGCCAGTAGTATAGGAGTCTTTGAGCGGGGGGGCTACAATGAGCAGTTCTTC | CASSIGVFERGGYNEQFF
- | TRBJ2-2 | TRBD2 | TRBV7-3 | TGTGCCAGCAGTCCCCCGGGACTAGCGGGGACCGGGGAGCTGTTTTTT | CASSPPGLAGTGELFF
- | TRBJ1-5 | - | TRBV7-3 | TGTGCCAGCAGCTTAAGAGTTCAGCCCCAGCATTTT | CASSLRVQPQHF
- | TRBJ2-7 | - | TRBV6-6 | TGTGCCAGCAGTAACCTTAACAGGGGAGGCCAGTACGAGCAGTACTTC | CASSNLNRGGQYEQYF
- | TRBJ2-2 | - | TRBV3-1/TRBV3-2 | TGTGCCAGCAGCCAAGATCGGCGGGGAGTTGTCACCGGGGAGCTGTTTTTT | CASSQDRRGVVTGELFF
- | TRBJ1-5 | - | TRBV12-2 | TGTGCAAGTCCCGACTCGGACAGGGCGTGCCATCAGCCCCAGCATTTT | CASPDSDRACHQPQHF
- | TRBJ2-1 | TRBD2 | TRBV10-3 | TGTGCCATCAGTCCAGCGACTAGCGGGATGAGTAATGAGCAGTTCTTC | CAISPATSGMSNEQFF
- | TRBJ1-4 | TRBD1 | TRBV5-1 | TGCGCCAGCAGCCGGACAGGGGGCGGAGGTCCAACTAATGAAAAACTGTTTTTT | CASSRTGGGGPTNEKLFF
- | TRBJ2-5 | TRBD2 | TRBV9 | TGTGCCAGCAGCGTCCTAGCGGGGGGGCAAGAGACCCAGTACTTC | CASSVLAGGQETQYF
once | TRBJ2-7 | - | TRBV12-3/TRBV12-4 | TGTGCCAGCACCTCCGGGTACGAGCAGTACTTC | CASTSGYEQYF
- | TRBJ1-2 | - | TRBV28 | TGTGCCAGCAGTCCGAACACCTATGGCTACACCTTC | CASSPNTYGYTF
- | TRBJ2-7 | TRBD2 | TRBV3-1/TRBV3-2 | TGTGCCAGCAGCCAAGCTAGCGGGCGGACCCTCTCCTACGAGCAGTACTTC | CASSQASGRTLSYEQYF
- | TRBJ1-2 | - | TRBV9 | TGTGCCAGCAGTCGTAGAGAATATGGCTACACCTTC | CASSRREYGYTF
- | TRBJ2-1 | TRBD2 | TRBV9 | TGTGCCAGCAGCCCTTATCATCTAGCGGGGCCCTACAATGAGCAGTTCTTC | CASSPYHLAGPYNEQFF
once | TRBJ1-5 | - | TRBV6-6 | TGTGCCAGCAGTTACGCGAGACTGACTAGCAATCAGCCCCAGCATTTT | CASSYARLTSNQPQHF
- | TRBJ2-1 | TRBD1 | TRBV28 | TGTGCCAGCAGTTTAATAACGACAGGGGCATCCTACAATGAGCAGTTCTTC | CASSLITTGASYNEQFF
once | TRBJ2-3 | TRBD1 | TRBV7-9 | TGTGCCAGCAGCTCAACAGGGGGGCCAGATACGCAGTATTTT | CASSSTGGPDTQYF